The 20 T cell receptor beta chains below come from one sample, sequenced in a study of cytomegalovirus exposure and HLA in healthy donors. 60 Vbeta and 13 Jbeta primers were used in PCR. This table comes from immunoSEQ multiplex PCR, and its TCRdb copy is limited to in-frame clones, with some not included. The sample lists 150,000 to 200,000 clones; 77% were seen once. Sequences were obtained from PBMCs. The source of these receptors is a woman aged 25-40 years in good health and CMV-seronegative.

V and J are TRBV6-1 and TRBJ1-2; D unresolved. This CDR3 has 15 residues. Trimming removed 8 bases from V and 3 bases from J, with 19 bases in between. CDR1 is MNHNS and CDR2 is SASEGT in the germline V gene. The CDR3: CASQPGITGYYGYTF. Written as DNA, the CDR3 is TGTGCCAGCCAGCCCGGGATCACGGGTTACTATGGCTACACCTTC.

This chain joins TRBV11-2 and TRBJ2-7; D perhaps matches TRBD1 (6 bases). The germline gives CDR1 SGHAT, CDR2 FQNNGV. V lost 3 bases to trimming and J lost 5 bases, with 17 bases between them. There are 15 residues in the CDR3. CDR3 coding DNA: TGTGCCAGCAGCTTCCCGATCGCAGGGGTCCACGAGCAGTACTTC. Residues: CASSFPIAGVHEQYF. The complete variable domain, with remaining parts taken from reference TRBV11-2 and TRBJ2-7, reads EAGVAQSPRYKIIEKRQSVAFWCNPISGHATLYWYQQILGQGPKLLIQFQNNGVVDDSQLPKDRFSAERLKGVDSTLKIQPAKLEDSAVYLCASSFPIAGVHEQYFGPGTRLTVT.

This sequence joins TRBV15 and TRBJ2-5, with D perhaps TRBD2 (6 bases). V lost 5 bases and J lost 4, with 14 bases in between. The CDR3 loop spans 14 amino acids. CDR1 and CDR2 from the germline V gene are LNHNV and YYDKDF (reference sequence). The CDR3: CATSLRGWLETQYF. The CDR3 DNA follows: TGTGCCACCAGCTTACGGGGGTGGCTAGAGACCCAGTACTTC. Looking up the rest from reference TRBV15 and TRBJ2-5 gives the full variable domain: DAMVIQNPRYQVTQFGKPVTLSCSQTLNHNVMYWYQQKSSQAPKLLFHYYDKDFNNEADTPDNFQSRRPNTSFCFLDIRSPGLGDTAMYLCATSLRGWLETQYFGPGTRLLVL.

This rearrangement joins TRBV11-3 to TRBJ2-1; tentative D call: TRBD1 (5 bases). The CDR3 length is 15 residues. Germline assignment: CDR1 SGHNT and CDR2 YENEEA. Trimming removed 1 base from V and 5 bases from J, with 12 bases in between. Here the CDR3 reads CASSLGARANNEQFF. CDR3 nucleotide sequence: TGTGCCAGCAGCTTAGGAGCCAGGGCCAACAATGAGCAGTTCTTC.

CDR3 in amino acids: CASSEGQGHFYEQYF. CDR3 DNA sequence: TGCGCCAGCAGCGAGGGACAGGGACATTTTTACGAGCAGTACTTC. V gene TRBV4-3 combines with J gene TRBJ2-7; 9 positions agree with TRBD1. The CDR3 loop spans 15 amino acids. J was trimmed by 4 bases and V by 5 bases; bases with no gene match: 9. Germline assignment: CDR1 LGHNA and CDR2 YSLEER.

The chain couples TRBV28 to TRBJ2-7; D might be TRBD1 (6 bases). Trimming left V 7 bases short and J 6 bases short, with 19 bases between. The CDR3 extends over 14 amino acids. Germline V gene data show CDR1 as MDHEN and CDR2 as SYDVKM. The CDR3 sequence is CASTIRQVGGEQYF. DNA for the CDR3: TGTGCCAGCACCATCCGGCAGGTAGGGGGCGAGCAGTACTTC.

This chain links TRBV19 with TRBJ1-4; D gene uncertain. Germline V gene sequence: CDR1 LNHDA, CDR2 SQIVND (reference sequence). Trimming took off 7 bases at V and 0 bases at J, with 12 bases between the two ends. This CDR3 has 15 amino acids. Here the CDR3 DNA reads TGTGCCAGTACTGATGTCAGTCCAACTAATGAAAAACTGTTTTTT. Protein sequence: CASTDVSPTNEKLFF. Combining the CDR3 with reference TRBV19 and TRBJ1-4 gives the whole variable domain DGGITQSPKYLFRKEGQNVTLSCEQNLNHDAMYWYRQDPGQGLRLIYYSQIVNDFQKGDIAEGYSVSREKKESFPLTVTSAQKNPTAFYLCASTDVSPTNEKLFFGSGTQLSVL.

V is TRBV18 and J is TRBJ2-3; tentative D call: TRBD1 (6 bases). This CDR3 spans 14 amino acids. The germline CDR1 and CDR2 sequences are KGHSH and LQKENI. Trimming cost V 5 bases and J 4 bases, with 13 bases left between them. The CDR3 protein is CASSSQGPPDTQYF. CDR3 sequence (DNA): TGTGCCAGCTCATCCCAGGGGCCGCCAGATACGCAGTATTTT.

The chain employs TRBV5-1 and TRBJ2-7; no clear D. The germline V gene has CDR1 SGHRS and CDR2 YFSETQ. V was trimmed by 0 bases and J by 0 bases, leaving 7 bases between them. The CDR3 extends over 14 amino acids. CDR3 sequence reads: CASSLGWSSYEQYF. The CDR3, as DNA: TGCGCCAGCAGCTTGGGCTGGAGCTCCTACGAGCAGTACTTC.

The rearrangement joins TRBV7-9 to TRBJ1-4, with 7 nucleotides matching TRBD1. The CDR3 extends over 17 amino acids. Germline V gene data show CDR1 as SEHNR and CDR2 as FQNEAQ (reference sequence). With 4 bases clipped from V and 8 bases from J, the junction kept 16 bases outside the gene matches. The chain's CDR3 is CASSSRGLTGSWEKLFF. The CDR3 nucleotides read TGTGCCAGCAGCTCAAGGGGACTGACAGGGTCTTGGGAAAAACTGTTTTTT. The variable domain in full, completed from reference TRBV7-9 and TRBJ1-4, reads DTGVSQNPRHKITKRGQNVTFRCDPISEHNRLYWYRQTLGQGPEFLTYFQNEAQLEKSRLLSDRFSAERPKGSFSTLEIQRTEQGDSAMYLCASSSRGLTGSWEKLFFGSGTQLSVL.

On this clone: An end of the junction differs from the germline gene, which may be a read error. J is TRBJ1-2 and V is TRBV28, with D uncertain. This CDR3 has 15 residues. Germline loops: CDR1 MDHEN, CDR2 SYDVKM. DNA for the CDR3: TGTGCCAGCAGCCACTCCTTCAGATGGAACTATGGCTACCCCTTC. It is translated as CASSHSFRWNYGYPF.

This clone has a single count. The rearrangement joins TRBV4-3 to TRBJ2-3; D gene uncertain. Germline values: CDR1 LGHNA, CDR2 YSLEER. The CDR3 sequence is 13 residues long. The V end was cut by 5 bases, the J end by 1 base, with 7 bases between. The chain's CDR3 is CASSFTGTDTQYF. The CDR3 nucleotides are TGCGCCAGCAGCTTTACAGGCACAGATACGCAGTATTTT.

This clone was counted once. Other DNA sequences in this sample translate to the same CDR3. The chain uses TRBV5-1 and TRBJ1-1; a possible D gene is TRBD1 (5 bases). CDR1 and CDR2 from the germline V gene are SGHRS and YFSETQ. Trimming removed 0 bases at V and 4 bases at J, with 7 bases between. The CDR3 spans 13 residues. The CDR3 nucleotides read TGCGCCAGCAGCTTGGAAAGGGGCACTGAAGCTTTCTTT. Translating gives CASSLERGTEAFF.

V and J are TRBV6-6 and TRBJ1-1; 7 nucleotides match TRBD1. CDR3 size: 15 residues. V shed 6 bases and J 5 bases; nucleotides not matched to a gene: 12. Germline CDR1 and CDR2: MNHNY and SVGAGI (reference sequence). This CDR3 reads CASRPIRQGWTEAFF. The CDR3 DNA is TGTGCCAGCAGACCTATACGACAGGGTTGGACTGAAGCTTTCTTT.

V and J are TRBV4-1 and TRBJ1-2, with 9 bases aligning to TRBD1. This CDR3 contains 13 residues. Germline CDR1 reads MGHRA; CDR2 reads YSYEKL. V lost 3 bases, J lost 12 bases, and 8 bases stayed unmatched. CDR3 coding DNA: TGCGCCAGCAGCCAGACGGGACAGGGTATCCACACCTTC. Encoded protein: CASSQTGQGIHTF.

The CDR3 bases are TGTGCCAGCAGCCTCAGGACAGGGGCCTACAATGAGCAGTTCTTC. Its translation: CASSLRTGAYNEQFF. J is TRBJ2-1 and V is TRBV7-9; 9 positions agree with TRBD1. V gave up 5 bases and J gave up 2 bases; unmatched junction bases: 4. The germline V gene has CDR1 SEHNR and CDR2 FQNEAQ (reference sequence). The CDR3 runs 15 residues.

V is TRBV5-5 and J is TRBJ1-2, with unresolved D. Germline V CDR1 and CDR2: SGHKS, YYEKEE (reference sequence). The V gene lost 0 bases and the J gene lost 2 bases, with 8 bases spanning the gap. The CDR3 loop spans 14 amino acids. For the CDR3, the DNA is TGTGCCAGCAGCTTGGAGTTCAGAAACTATGGCTACACCTTC. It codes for CASSLEFRNYGYTF.

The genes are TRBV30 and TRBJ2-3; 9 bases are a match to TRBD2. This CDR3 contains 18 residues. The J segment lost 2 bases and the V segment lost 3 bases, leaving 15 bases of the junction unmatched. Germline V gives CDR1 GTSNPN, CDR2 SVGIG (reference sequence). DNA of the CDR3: TGTGCCTGGAGCCCACAGAATGGGCTAGCGGGATTCACAGATACGCAGTATTTT. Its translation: CAWSPQNGLAGFTDTQYF. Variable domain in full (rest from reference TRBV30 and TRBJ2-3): SQTIHQWPATLVQPVGSPLSLECTVEGTSNPNLYWYRQAAGRGLQLLFYSVGIGQISSEVPQNLSASRPQDRQFILSSKKLLLSDSGFYLCAWSPQNGLAGFTDTQYFGPGTRLTVL.

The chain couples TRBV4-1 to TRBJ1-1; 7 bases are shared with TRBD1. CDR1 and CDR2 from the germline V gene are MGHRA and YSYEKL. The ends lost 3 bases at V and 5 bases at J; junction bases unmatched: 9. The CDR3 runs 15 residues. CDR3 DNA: TGCGCCAGCAGCCAGCTCCAGGGGGTTCGGACTGAAGCTTTCTTT. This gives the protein CASSQLQGVRTEAFF.

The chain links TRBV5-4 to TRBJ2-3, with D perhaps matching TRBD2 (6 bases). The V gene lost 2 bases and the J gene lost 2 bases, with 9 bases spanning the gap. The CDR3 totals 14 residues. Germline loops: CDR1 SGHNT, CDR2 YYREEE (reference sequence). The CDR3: CASSFERATDTQYF. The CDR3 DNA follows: TGTGCCAGCAGCTTCGAGCGGGCCACAGATACGCAGTATTTT.